These T cell receptor beta chains were read from a single sample in a study of T cells in Graves' hyperthyroidism and ophthalmopathy. Each CDR3 protein is one row after TCRdb ran MiXCR on the multiplex PCR reads. Of around 620,000 distinct CDR3 sequences in the sample, more than 45% were seen once. The sequencing sample was made of peripheral blood or thyroid tissue (not recorded which). The receptors derive from an adult woman with Graves' disease, either hyperthyroidism or ophthalmopathy (not recorded which). Each CDR3 is given with its conserved first and last residue. The order of the fields is D gene, V gene, J gene, clone size, CDR3 protein, CDR3 DNA. A D gene is named only where the DNA matches it firmly. Not every row has a clone size; where given, it reads once, few, many or a size class.

.	TRBV7-9	TRBJ2-7	.	CASSGTAAYERYF	TGTGCCAGCAGCGGGACCGCCGCCTACGAGCGGTACTTC
.	TRBV15	TRBJ1-1	.	CATSRALGTEAFF	TGTGCCACCAGCAGGGCTTTAGGGACTGAAGCTTTCTTT
TRBD2	TRBV28	TRBJ2-5	few	CATLAGRQETQYF	TGTGCCACCCTAGCGGGAAGACAAGAGACCCAGTACTTC
.	TRBV7-9	TRBJ2-7	.	CASSLASTGELYF	TGTGCCAGCAGCTTAGCTAGCACCGGGGAGCTGTACTTC
TRBD1	TRBV7-8	TRBJ1-5	many	CASSRGTGPQPQHF	TGTGCCAGCAGTAGAGGGACAGGGCCTCAGCCCCAGCATTTT
TRBD2	TRBV11-2	TRBJ2-7	.	CASGWLADPYEQYF	TGTGCCAGCGGTTGGCTAGCGGACCCCTACGAGCAGTACTTC
.	TRBV30	TRBJ1-6	.	CAWSGAVNSPLHF	TGTGCCTGGAGTGGGGCAGTAAATTCACCCCTCCACTTT
.	TRBV20-1	TRBJ1-2	.	CSARGRNRAFGYTF	TGCAGTGCTAGGGGCAGGAACAGGGCGTTTGGCTACACCTTC
.	TRBV20-1	TRBJ1-5	many	CSARPDRTNSNQPQHF	TGCAGTGCTAGGCCTGACAGGACAAATAGCAATCAGCCCCAGCATTTT
.	TRBV7-9	TRBJ2-7	many	CASSPGDLEQYF	TGTGCCAGCAGCCCAGGGGATCTCGAGCAGTACTTC
.	TRBV5-1	TRBJ2-3	.	CASSFQGTSGDTQYF	TGCGCCAGCAGCTTCCAAGGGACCTCAGGAGATACGCAGTATTTT
.	TRBV9	TRBJ2-6	many	CASSAEGDLRSGANVLTF	TGTGCCAGCAGCGCCGAAGGAGACCTACGCTCTGGGGCCAACGTCCTGACTTTC
.	TRBV7-3	TRBJ1-1	.	CASSQELRGAEAFF	TGCGCCAGCAGCCAAGAACTAAGGGGGGCTGAAGCTTTCTTT
TRBD1	TRBV5-6	TRBJ2-2	.	CASSFSDYRTGGTGELFF	TGTGCCAGCAGCTTTTCGGACTATCGGACAGGGGGCACCGGGGAGCTGTTTTTT
.	TRBV10-3	TRBJ2-5	.	CAIRGTHQEAQYF	TGTGCCATCAGGGGGACACACCAAGAGGCCCAGTACTTC
.	TRBV24-1	TRBJ2-3	.	CATSDRGEGTDTQYF	TGTGCCACCAGTGATAGGGGAGAGGGCACAGATACGCAGTATTTT
.	TRBV20-1	TRBJ1-5	many	CSARTGTDQPQHF	TGCAGTGCTAGAACCGGGACGGATCAGCCCCAGCATTTT
.	TRBV20-1	TRBJ2-6	many	CSATGPGHGGSGANVLTF	TGCAGTGCCACAGGCCCGGGACACGGAGGCTCTGGGGCCAACGTCCTGACTTTC
TRBD1	TRBV20-1	TRBJ2-7	.	CSANGQGYGYEQYF	TGCAGTGCTAACGGACAGGGATATGGCTACGAGCAGTACTTC
.	TRBV29-1	TRBJ2-7	many	CSVGKSSYEQYF	TGCAGCGTTGGAAAGAGCTCCTACGAGCAGTACTTC
.	TRBV5-1	TRBJ2-5	once	CASSLGYLKETQYF	TGCGCCAGCAGCTTGGGATACCTAAAAGAGACCCAGTACTTC
TRBD1	TRBV7-3	TRBJ1-2	many	CASTGGQAVYGYTF	TGTGCCAGCACCGGAGGACAGGCCGTCTATGGCTACACCTTC
.	TRBV5-4	TRBJ1-4	.	CASSLDRATNEKLFF	TGTGCCAGCAGCTTGGACCGTGCAACTAATGAAAAACTGTTTTTT
.	TRBV4-1	TRBJ2-7	many	CASSQGRRLIF	TGCGCCAGCAGCCAAGGGAGACGACTGATCTTC
TRBD2	TRBV3-1	TRBJ2-5	many	CASSQAGTSVETQYF	TGTGCCAGCAGCCAAGCCGGGACTAGCGTTGAGACCCAGTACTTC
.	TRBV10-3	TRBJ1-2	few	CAISELGLDYGYTF	TGTGCCATCAGTGAGCTCGGGCTGGACTATGGCTACACCTTC
.	TRBV6-1	TRBJ1-1	many	CASSGLWGNTEAFF	TGTGCCAGCAGTGGACTTTGGGGAAACACTGAAGCTTTCTTT
.	TRBV20-1	TRBJ1-5	.	CSATRTSGAQHF	TGCAGTGCAACCCGGACTAGCGGGGCCCAGCATTTT
.	TRBV27	TRBJ2-5	many	CASVSGPAQYF	TGTGCCAGCGTAAGCGGACCGGCCCAGTACTTC
TRBD1	TRBV29-1	TRBJ2-7	.	CSLAPGGHEQYF	TGCAGCTTGGCCCCAGGGGGCCACGAGCAGTACTTC
TRBD1	TRBV12-3/TRBV12-4	TRBJ1-2	.	CASSLDSGGSNYGYTF	TGTGCCAGCAGTTTAGACTCAGGGGGCTCTAACTATGGCTACACCTTC
TRBD2	TRBV7-2	TRBJ2-1	.	CASSLQGWGLTSGSINEQFF	TGTGCCAGCAGCTTACAGGGCTGGGGACTGACTAGCGGGAGTATAAATGAGCAGTTCTTC
.	TRBV7-9	TRBJ1-4	.	CASSLMSMAAEKLFF	TGTGCCAGCAGCTTAATGAGTATGGCAGCAGAAAAACTGTTTTTT
.	TRBV15	TRBJ2-6	.	CATSNSAGGADTQYFGPGTRLTF	.
TRBD1	TRBV29-1	TRBJ1-2	.	CSVYGQGRYGYTF	TGCAGCGTTTACGGACAGGGGCGCTATGGCTACACCTTC
TRBD1	TRBV7-9	TRBJ2-1	many	CASSLRDRRPRSYNEQFF	TGTGCCAGCAGTCTCCGGGACAGGAGACCGCGTTCCTACAATGAGCAGTTCTTC
.	TRBV9	TRBJ1-2	once	CASSEQSSGNTF	TGTGCCAGCAGCGAACAGTCCTCTGGAAACACCTTC
TRBD2	TRBV7-2	TRBJ2-3	.	CASSLVGGTSVDF	TGTGCCAGCAGCTTAGTAGGAGGGACTAGCGTGGATTTT
TRBD1	TRBV7-9	TRBJ1-1	.	CASSLGQGTGAFF	TGTGCTAGCAGCTTGGGACAGGGCACTGGAGCTTTCTTT
.	TRBV7-9	TRBJ2-7	.	CASSPSSRAYEQYF	TGTGCCAGCAGCCCATCCTCGCGGGCCTACGAGCAGTACTTC
.	TRBV10-3	TRBJ1-2	.	CAITDLRGRTDYGYTF	TGTGCCATCACCGATTTGAGGGGCAGAACAGACTATGGCTACACCTTC
TRBD1	TRBV7-2	TRBJ1-2	many	CASSLHGTGGMGYGYTF	TGTGCCAGCAGCCTACACGGGACAGGCGGTATGGGGTATGGCTACACCTTC
.	TRBV20-1	TRBJ1-1	.	CSVRDPGGGGAFF	TGCAGTGTTAGAGATCCGGGGGGCGGGGGAGCTTTCTTT
.	TRBV2	TRBJ2-7	few	CASTEEGPVLGQYF	TGTGCCAGCACCGAGGAGGGACCCGTCTTGGGGCAGTACTTC
.	TRBV7-9	TRBJ2-6	once	CASSLLMTSGANVLTF	TGTGCCAGCAGCTTATTGATGACCTCTGGGGCCAACGTCCTGACTTTC
.	TRBV4-1	TRBJ1-2	many	CASSQEGTVNYGYTF	TGCGCCAGCAGCCAAGAAGGGACCGTTAACTATGGCTACACCTTC
TRBD1	TRBV2	TRBJ1-1	.	CASREAGQGNTEAFF	TGTGCCAGCAGAGAAGCAGGACAGGGGAACACTGAAGCTTTCTTT
.	TRBV2	TRBJ2-5	.	CVSRAGTYETQYF	TGTGTCTCCCGGGCGGGAACCTACGAGACCCAGTACTTC
.	TRBV11-1	TRBJ2-5	many	CASSFWGVGETQYF	TGTGCCAGCAGCTTCTGGGGGGTCGGCGAGACCCAGTACTTC
.	TRBV2	TRBJ1-2	many	CASMPTNYGYTF	TGTGCCAGCATGCCGACCAACTATGGCTACACCTTC
TRBD1	TRBV7-9	TRBJ1-1	few	CASSIRTGKENTEAFF	TGTGCCAGCAGCATTAGGACAGGGAAGGAGAACACTGAAGCTTTCTTT